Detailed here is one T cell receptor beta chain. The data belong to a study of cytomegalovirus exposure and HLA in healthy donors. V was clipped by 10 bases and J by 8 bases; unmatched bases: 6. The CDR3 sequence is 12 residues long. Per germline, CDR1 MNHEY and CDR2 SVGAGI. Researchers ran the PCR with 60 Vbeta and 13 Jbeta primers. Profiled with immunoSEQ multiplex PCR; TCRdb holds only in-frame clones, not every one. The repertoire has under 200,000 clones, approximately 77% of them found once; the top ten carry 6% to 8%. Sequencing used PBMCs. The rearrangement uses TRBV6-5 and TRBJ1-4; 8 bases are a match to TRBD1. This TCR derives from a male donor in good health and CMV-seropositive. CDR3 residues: CATRQGREKLFF. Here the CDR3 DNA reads TGTGCCACCCGACAGGGGAGGGAAAAACTGTTTTTT.